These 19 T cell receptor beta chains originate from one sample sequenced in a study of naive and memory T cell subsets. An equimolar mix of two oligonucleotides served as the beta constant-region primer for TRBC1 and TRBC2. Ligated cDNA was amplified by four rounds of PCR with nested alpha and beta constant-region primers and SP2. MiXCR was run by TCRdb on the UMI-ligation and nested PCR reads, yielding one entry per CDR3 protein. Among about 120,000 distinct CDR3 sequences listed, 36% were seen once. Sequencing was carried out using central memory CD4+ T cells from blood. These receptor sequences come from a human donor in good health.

The CDR3 DNA sequence: TGTGCCAGCAGTAAAAGGGCCCTTAAGGAGACCCAGTACTTC. This translates into CASSKRALKETQYF. The chain employs TRBV27 and TRBJ2-5, with D uncertain. Trimming took off 5 bases at V and 5 bases at J, with 15 bases between the two ends. This CDR3 spans 14 amino acids. CDR1 is MNHEY and CDR2 is SMNVEV in the germline V gene (reference sequence).

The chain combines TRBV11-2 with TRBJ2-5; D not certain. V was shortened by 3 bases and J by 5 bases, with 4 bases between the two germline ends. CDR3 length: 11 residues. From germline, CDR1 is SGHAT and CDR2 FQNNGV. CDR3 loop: CASSFHETQYF. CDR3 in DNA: TGTGCCAGCAGCTTCCACGAGACCCAGTACTTC.

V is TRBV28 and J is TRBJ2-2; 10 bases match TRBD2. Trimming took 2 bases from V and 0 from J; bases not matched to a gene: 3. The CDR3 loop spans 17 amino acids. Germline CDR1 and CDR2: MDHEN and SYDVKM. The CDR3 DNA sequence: TGTGCCAGCAGTTTACTAGCGGGAGCGACGAACACCGGGGAGCTGTTTTTT. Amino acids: CASSLLAGATNTGELFF.

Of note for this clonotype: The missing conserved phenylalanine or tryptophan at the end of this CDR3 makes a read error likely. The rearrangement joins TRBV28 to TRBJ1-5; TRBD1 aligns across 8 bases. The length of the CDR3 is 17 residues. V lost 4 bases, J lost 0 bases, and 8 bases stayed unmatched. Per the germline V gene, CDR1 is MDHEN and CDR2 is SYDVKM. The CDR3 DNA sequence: TGTGCCAGCAGTTCAGCCGGGACAGGAGATAGCAATCAGCCCCAGCATCTT. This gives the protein CASSSAGTGDSNQPQHL.

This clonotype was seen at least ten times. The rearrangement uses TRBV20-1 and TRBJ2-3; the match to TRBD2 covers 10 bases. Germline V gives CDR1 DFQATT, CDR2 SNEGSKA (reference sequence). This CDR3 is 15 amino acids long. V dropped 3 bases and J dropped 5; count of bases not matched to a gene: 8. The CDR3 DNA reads TGCAGTGCTAGCAGGCTAGCGGGAGTAGGAGATACGCAGTATTTT. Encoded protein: CSASRLAGVGDTQYF.

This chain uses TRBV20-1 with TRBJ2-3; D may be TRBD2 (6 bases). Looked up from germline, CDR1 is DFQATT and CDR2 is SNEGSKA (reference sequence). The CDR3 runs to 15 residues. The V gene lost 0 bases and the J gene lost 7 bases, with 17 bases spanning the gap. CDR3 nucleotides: TGCAGTGCTAGAGAACCCGGAGGAGGGGCGTATACGCAGTATTTT. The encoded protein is CSAREPGGGAYTQYF.

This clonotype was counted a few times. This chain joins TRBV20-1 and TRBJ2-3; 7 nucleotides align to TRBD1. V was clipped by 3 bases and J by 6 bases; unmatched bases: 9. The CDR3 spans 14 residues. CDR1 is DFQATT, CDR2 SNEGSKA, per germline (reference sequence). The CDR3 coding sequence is TGCAGTGCTAGTAAGACAGGGACGGGGGATACGCAGTATTTT. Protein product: CSASKTGTGDTQYF.

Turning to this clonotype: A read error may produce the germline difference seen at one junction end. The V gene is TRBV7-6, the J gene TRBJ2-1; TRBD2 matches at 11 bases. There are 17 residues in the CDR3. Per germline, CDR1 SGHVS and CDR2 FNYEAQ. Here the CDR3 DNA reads TGTGTCAGCAGCCCCCGGGGGACTAGCGGACAAAACAATGAGCAGTTCTTC. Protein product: CVSSPRGTSGQNNEQFF.

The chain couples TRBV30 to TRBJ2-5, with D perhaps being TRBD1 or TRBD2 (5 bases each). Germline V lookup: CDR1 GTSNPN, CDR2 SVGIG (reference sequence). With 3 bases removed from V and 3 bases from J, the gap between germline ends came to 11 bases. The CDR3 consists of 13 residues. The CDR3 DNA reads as TGTGCCTGGAGCCGTGGGGGAAAAGAGACCCAGTACTTC. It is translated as CAWSRGGKETQYF.

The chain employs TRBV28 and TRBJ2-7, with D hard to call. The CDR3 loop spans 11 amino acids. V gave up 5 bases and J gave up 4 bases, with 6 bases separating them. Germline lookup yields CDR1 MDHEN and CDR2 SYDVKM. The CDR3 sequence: CASSHRYEQYF. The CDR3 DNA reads TGTGCCAGCAGTCACCGTTACGAGCAGTACTTC. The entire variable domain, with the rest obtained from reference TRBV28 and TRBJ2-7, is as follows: DVKVTQSSRYLVKRTGEKVFLECVQDMDHENMFWYRQDPGLGLRLIYFSYDVKMKEKGDIPEGYSVSREKKERFSLILESASTNQTSMYLCASSHRYEQYFGPGTRLTVT.

Here the CDR3 reads CASSEGSYQPQHF. The CDR3 coding sequence is TGTGCCAGCAGTGAAGGGTCTTATCAGCCCCAGCATTTT. The V gene is TRBV6-1, the J gene TRBJ1-5, with D uncertain. Germline CDR1 is MNHNS and CDR2 is SASEGT. The CDR3 sequence is 13 residues long. Trimming stripped 1 base from V and 5 bases from J, with 6 bases between.

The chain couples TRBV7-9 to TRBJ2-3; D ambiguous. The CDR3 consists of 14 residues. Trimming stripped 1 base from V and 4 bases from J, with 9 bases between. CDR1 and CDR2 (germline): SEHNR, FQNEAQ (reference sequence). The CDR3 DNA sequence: TGTGCCAGCAGCTTAGAAGGATGGGCAGATACGCAGTATTTT. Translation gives CASSLEGWADTQYF.

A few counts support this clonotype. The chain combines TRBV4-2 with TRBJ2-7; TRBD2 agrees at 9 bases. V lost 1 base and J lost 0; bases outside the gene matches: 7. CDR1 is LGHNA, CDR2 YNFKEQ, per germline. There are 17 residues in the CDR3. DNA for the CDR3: TGTGCCAGCAGCCAAGGGCCTCTAGCGGGACCCTCCTACGAGCAGTACTTC. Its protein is CASSQGPLAGPSYEQYF.

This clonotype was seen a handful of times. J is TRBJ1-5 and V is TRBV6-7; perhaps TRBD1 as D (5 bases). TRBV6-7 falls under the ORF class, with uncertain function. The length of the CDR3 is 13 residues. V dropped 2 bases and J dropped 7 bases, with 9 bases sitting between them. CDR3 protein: CASSYGGGQPQHF. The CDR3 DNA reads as TGTGCCAGCAGTTACGGGGGAGGACAGCCCCAGCATTTT.

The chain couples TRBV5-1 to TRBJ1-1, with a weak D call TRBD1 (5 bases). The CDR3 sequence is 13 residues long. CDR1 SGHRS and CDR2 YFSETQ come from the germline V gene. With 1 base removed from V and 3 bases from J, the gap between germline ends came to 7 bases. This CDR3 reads CASSLKGDTEAFF. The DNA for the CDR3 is TGCGCCAGCAGCTTGAAAGGGGACACTGAAGCTTTCTTT.

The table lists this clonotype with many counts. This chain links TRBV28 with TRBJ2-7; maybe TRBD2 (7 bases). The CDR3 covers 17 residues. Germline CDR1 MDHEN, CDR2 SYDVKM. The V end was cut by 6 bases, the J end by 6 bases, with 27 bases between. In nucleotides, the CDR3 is TGTGCCAGCAGCTCCACTAGACTAGCAGGGGAGGTAGGCGAGCAGTACTTC. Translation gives CASSSTRLAGEVGEQYF.

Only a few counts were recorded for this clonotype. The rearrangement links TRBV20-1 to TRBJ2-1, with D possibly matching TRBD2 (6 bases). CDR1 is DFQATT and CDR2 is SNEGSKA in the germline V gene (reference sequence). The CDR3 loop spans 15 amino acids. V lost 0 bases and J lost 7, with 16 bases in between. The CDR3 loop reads CSARDRASVKNEQFF. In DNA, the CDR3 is TGCAGTGCTAGAGATCGGGCTAGCGTTAAGAATGAGCAGTTCTTC.

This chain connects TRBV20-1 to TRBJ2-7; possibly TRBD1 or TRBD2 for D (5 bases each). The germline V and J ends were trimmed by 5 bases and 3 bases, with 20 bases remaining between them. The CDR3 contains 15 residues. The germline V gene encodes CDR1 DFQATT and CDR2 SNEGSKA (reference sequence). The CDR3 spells CSAHPGRGSDYEQYF. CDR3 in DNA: TGCAGTGCTCACCCGGGACGTGGTTCGGACTACGAGCAGTACTTC.

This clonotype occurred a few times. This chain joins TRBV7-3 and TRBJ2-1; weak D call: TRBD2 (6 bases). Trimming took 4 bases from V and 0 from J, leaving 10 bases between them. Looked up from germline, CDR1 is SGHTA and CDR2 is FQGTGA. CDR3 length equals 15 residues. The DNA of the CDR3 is TGTGCCAGCAGCTCCGTAGCGGCCTCCTACAATGAGCAGTTCTTC. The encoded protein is CASSSVAASYNEQFF. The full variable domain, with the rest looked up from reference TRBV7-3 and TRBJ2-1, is GAGVSQTPSNKVTEKGKYVELRCDPISGHTALYWYRQSLGQGPEFLIYFQGTGAADDSGLPNDRFFAVRPEGSVSTLKIQRTERGDSAVYLCASSSVAASYNEQFFGPGTRLTVL.